Each of the 13 T cell receptor beta chains below was sequenced from the same sample in a study of long-term antiretroviral therapy in people with HIV. Running of the v3.0 immunoSEQ assay took place at survey level. Profiling relied on immunoSEQ multiplex PCR, and the TCRdb table lists in-frame clones only, not all of them. This table has 25,000 to 30,000 clones, roughly 89% appearing once. Specimen: unsorted PBMCs, collected 0.4 years after starting antiretroviral therapy. The receptors shown here come from a man aged 18 to 29 with HIV.

The chain links TRBV12-5 to TRBJ2-7, with D perhaps matching TRBD1 or TRBD2 (5 bases each). CDR3 length: 14 residues. The V and J ends lost 6 bases and 0 bases respectively, with 12 bases between them. Germline CDR1 reads LGHNT; CDR2 reads FRNRAP. CDR3: CASGVGTLSYEQYF. The CDR3 region has the DNA TGTGCTAGTGGCGTTGGGACCCTCTCCTACGAGCAGTACTTC.

The chain recombines TRBV6-6 with TRBJ2-1; D perhaps matches TRBD2 (6 bases). Germline loops: CDR1 MNHNY, CDR2 SVGAGI (reference sequence). With 7 bases removed from V and 3 bases from J, the gap between germline ends came to 13 bases. The CDR3 is made up of 14 amino acids. CDR3 region: CASNAGYLYNEQFF. CDR3 sequence (DNA): TGTGCCAGCAATGCGGGGTATCTCTACAATGAGCAGTTCTTC.

V gene TRBV18 combines with J gene TRBJ2-2; D gene uncertain. Germline assignment: CDR1 KGHSH and CDR2 LQKENI. This CDR3 region has 15 residues. The V end was cut by 3 bases, the J end by 0 bases, with 8 bases between. The CDR3 DNA follows: TGTGCCAGCTCACCGGGCCAGCCGAACACCGGGGAGCTGTTTTTT. Its protein is CASSPGQPNTGELFF.

In this sample, this clone turned up once. CDR3 loop: CASSLAGLLAGARGDTQYF. DNA for the CDR3: TGTGCCAGCAGCTTAGCCGGACTTCTAGCGGGAGCAAGGGGAGATACGCAGTATTTT. The chain uses TRBV7-9 and TRBJ2-3; 10 bases map to TRBD2. Germline V gene lookup returns CDR1 SEHNR and CDR2 FQNEAQ (reference sequence). V was clipped by 0 bases and J by 5 bases; unmatched bases: 14. The CDR3 extends over 19 amino acids.

This clone was seen only a few times. This chain connects TRBV14 to TRBJ1-2; D not resolved. There are 12 residues in the CDR3. In germline, CDR1 is SGHDN, CDR2 FVKESK. Trimming left V 5 bases short and J 5 bases short, with 9 bases between. CDR3 bases: TGTGCCAGCAGCACCCGTACTTATGGCTACACCTTC. Its translation is CASSTRTYGYTF.

J is TRBJ2-2 and V is TRBV4-1; 7 bases agree with TRBD1. Germline V CDR1 and CDR2: MGHRA, YSYEKL. V dropped 0 bases and J dropped 3; count of bases not matched to a gene: 7. The CDR3 loop spans 17 amino acids. The CDR3: CASSQDMTGIYTGELFF. The CDR3 coding sequence is TGCGCCAGCAGCCAAGATATGACAGGGATTTACACCGGGGAGCTGTTTTTT.

The rearrangement joins TRBV6-6 to TRBJ1-5, with no clear D. The CDR3 runs 13 residues. Germline values: CDR1 MNHNY, CDR2 SVGAGI (reference sequence). The germline V and J ends were trimmed by 3 bases and 5 bases, with 8 bases remaining between them. The CDR3 coding sequence is TGTGCCAGCAGTTATCTAAGTGATCAGCCCCAGCATTTT. This translates into CASSYLSDQPQHF.

This rearrangement joins TRBV6-6 to TRBJ2-1, with a tentative D call TRBD2 (7 bases). V was shortened by 6 bases and J by 5 bases, with 14 bases between the two germline ends. CDR1 is MNHNY, CDR2 SVGAGI, per germline (reference sequence). This CDR3 region has 14 residues. The chain's CDR3 is CASRGGRENNEQFF. CDR3 DNA sequence: TGTGCCAGCAGGGGGGGGCGGGAGAACAATGAGCAGTTCTTC.

V is TRBV5-1 and J is TRBJ2-7; D ambiguous. The CDR3 extends over 14 amino acids. V shed 0 bases and J shed 0 bases, with 7 bases lying between them. CDR1 and CDR2 from the germline V gene are SGHRS and YFSETQ. CDR3 sequence: CASSLDRPSYEQYF. Here the CDR3 DNA reads TGCGCCAGCAGCTTGGATCGCCCCTCCTACGAGCAGTACTTC. Full variable domain (rest looked up from reference TRBV5-1 and TRBJ2-7): KAGVTQTPRYLIKTRGQQVTLSCSPISGHRSVSWYQQTPGQGLQFLFEYFSETQRNKGNFPGRFSGRQFSNSRSEMNVSTLELGDSALYLCASSLDRPSYEQYFGPGTRLTVT.

The rearrangement links TRBV27 to TRBJ1-4, with D perhaps TRBD1 (5 bases). V was cut by 1 base and J by 0 bases, with 12 bases left in between. This CDR3 is 17 amino acids long. Germline CDR1 MNHEY, CDR2 SMNVEV (reference sequence). The CDR3 DNA follows: TGTGCCAGCAGTTTATTGGGGGAAGGGGCAACTAATGAAAAACTGTTTTTT. Amino acid sequence: CASSLLGEGATNEKLFF.

This chain links TRBV19 with TRBJ2-3, with D unclear. The CDR3 runs 13 residues. V lost 4 bases to trimming and J lost 11 bases, with 16 bases between them. CDR1 is LNHDA and CDR2 is SQIVND in the germline V gene (reference sequence). The CDR3: CASSTDNGIKQYF. The CDR3 DNA reads TGTGCCAGTAGTACCGATAATGGGATAAAGCAGTATTTT. Full variable domain (remainder filled in from reference TRBV19 and TRBJ2-3): DGGITQSPKYLFRKEGQNVTLSCEQNLNHDAMYWYRQDPGQGLRLIYYSQIVNDFQKGDIAEGYSVSREKKESFPLTVTSAQKNPTAFYLCASSTDNGIKQYFGPGTRLTVL.

V and J are TRBV7-2 and TRBJ1-5, with 8 bases aligning to TRBD1. The CDR3 consists of 15 residues. The germline V gene encodes CDR1 SGHTA and CDR2 FQGNSA. The V segment lost 2 bases and the J segment 4 bases; nucleotides outside the gene matches: 4. CDR3 nucleotides: TGTGCCAGCAGCTTAAACAGGGGGTTGAATCAGCCCCAGCATTTT. Translated, it gives CASSLNRGLNQPQHF.

The V call is TRBV7-9, the J call TRBJ2-7, with D perhaps TRBD2 (6 bases). CDR1 is SEHNR, CDR2 FQNEAQ, per germline (reference sequence). The length of the CDR3 is 12 residues. V was shortened by 3 bases and J by 6 bases, with 9 bases between the two germline ends. The CDR3 DNA sequence: TGTGCCAGCAGCTTGGGACTCGGCGAGCAGTACTTC. Its protein is CASSLGLGEQYF. The whole variable domain, remainder taken from reference TRBV7-9 and TRBJ2-7, is DTGVSQNPRHKITKRGQNVTFRCDPISEHNRLYWYRQTLGQGPEFLTYFQNEAQLEKSRLLSDRFSAERPKGSFSTLEIQRTEQGDSAMYLCASSLGLGEQYFGPGTRLTVT.